The next 6 T cell receptor beta chains were all read from a single sample in a study of blood T cell repertoires in COVID-19 (dated by TCRdb to the early 2020s). Libraries were built with the immunoSEQ multiplex PCR assay. The source is immuneACCESS, and TCRdb retained only in-frame sequences with V and J called. Part of the clones is not carried over; for the studies checked, unresolved V genes explain less than half of this, and the remainder is unexplained. This sample is represented by some 180,000 clones; around four fifths of them were singletons. 2.5% to 3% of the sample goes to the ten largest clones. The sample comprised peripheral blood. All receptors come from a woman of 80 years or more with active or convalescent COVID-19.

The chain recombines TRBV6-1 with TRBJ1-6, with TRBD1 identical over 9 bases. J lost 10 bases, V lost 5 bases, and 9 bases had no gene match. Germline values: CDR1 MNHNS, CDR2 SASEGT. CDR3 length: 15 residues. Written as DNA, the CDR3 is TGTGCCAGCAGTTCCACGGGACAGGGAAGGTCACCCCTCCACTTT. This codes for CASSSTGQGRSPLHF.

This sequence joins TRBV7-9 and TRBJ2-3; 8 bases fit TRBD2. Trimming at V came to 2 bases and at J to 4 bases, leaving 5 bases not matched to a gene. From germline, CDR1 is SEHNR and CDR2 FQNEAQ (reference sequence). The CDR3 covers 15 residues. The CDR3: CASSLTGGLSDTQYF. The CDR3 bases are TGTGCCAGCAGCTTAACGGGGGGGCTGTCAGATACGCAGTATTTT.

V usage is TRBV6-5 and J usage is TRBJ2-1; 9 bases agree with TRBD2. Trimming at V came to 8 bases and at J to 4 bases, leaving 3 bases not matched to a gene. CDR1 is MNHEY, CDR2 SVGAGI, per germline. This CDR3 has 13 amino acids. The CDR3 region is CASGTSLYNEQFF. In DNA, the CDR3 is TGTGCCAGCGGGACTAGCCTTTACAATGAGCAGTTCTTC.

The chain couples TRBV11-2 to TRBJ2-1; 9 bases match TRBD2. The V segment lost 0 bases and the J segment 8 bases; nucleotides outside the gene matches: 8. CDR3 length: 16 amino acids. Per germline, CDR1 SGHAT and CDR2 FQNNGV. The CDR3 DNA reads TGTGCCAGCAGCTTAGATCGGTCTAGCGGGGTCGATGAGCAGTTCTTC. Protein sequence: CASSLDRSSGVDEQFF.

There are a few counts of this clone. This rearrangement joins TRBV15 to TRBJ1-4, with D tentatively TRBD1 (5 bases). From germline, CDR1 is LNHNV and CDR2 YYDKDF (reference sequence). CDR3 length: 15 residues. Trimming took 5 bases from V and 8 from J, leaving 18 bases between them. The CDR3 reads CATSLGDSGREKLFF. The CDR3, as DNA: TGTGCCACCAGCCTGGGGGACTCCGGGCGGGAAAAACTGTTTTTT.

V gene TRBV5-1 combines with J gene TRBJ2-3; TRBD2 aligns across 15 bases. Germline assignment: CDR1 SGHRS and CDR2 YFSETQ. J was trimmed by 2 bases and V by 1 base; bases with no gene match: 5. This CDR3 is 18 amino acids long. CDR3 loop: CASSLYGLAGGYTDTQYF. The CDR3 bases are TGCGCCAGCAGCTTGTATGGACTAGCGGGGGGGTACACAGATACGCAGTATTTT.